This T cell receptor (beta chain) was sequenced in a study of beta chain features in type 1 diabetes. Germline V CDR1 and CDR2: SNHLY, FYNNEI. This CDR3 contains 12 residues. V shed 6 bases and J 5 bases; nucleotides not matched to a gene: 2. The entirety of the isolated RNA underwent reverse transcription, so expressed TCRB transcripts were sequenced. The data were produced by immunoSEQ multiplex PCR, yet TCRdb's version contains in-frame clones alone and is incomplete. The sample shows 500,000 to 800,000 clones, roughly 12% of them seen only once. Study-wide points: All four CD4+ subsets from Type 1 diabetes patients carried moderately but significantly shorter TCRB CDR3s.

With regard to this clone: The target antigen is unknown. The sample contains more than one DNA sequence encoding this CDR3.

The V gene is TRBV2, the J gene TRBJ2-7; TRBD1 agrees at 9 bases. This clonotype was obtained from a man between 25 and 39 years old with type 1 diabetes. Sequences were obtained from naive CD4+ T cells from blood. In DNA form, the CDR3 reads TGTGCCAGCAGAGGACAGGGGCACGAGCAGTACTTC. As protein: CASRGQGHEQYF.